This T cell receptor (beta chain) was sequenced during a study of graft-versus-host responses after intestinal transplantation. Study overall: Anti-thymocyte globulin induction preceded around 3 years of tacrolimus and steroid maintenance in all recipients. Study observations and caveats: There were GvH clones found in recipient marrow, and some of them appeared first in ileum or blood.

The assay was immunoSEQ multiplex PCR, and TCRdb's table has in-frame clones only and misses some. Of 12,000 or so clones in the sample, over 65% were seen once. In the case of this clone: Its antigen remains unidentified. This sample also contains other DNA sequences that code for the same CDR3.

V gave up 0 bases and J gave up 1 base, with 7 bases separating them. This CDR3 has 14 residues. The germline CDR1 and CDR2 sequences are SGHRS and YFSETQ. Graft tissue was processed to release intraepithelial and lamina propria lymphocytes. This receptor was obtained from a human patient who received an intestinal transplant, so some T cells may come from the graft donor. V gene TRBV5-1 combines with J gene TRBJ2-5; tentative D call: TRBD1 (6 bases). This material consisted of ileum tissue, taken 142 days after intestinal transplantation. The CDR3 nucleotides are TGCGCCAGCAGCTTGGGGGGGCTCCAAGAGACCCAGTACTTC. Amino acid sequence: CASSLGGLQETQYF.